Following are 21 T cell receptor beta chains from one sample sequenced in a study of blood T cell repertoires in COVID-19. Repertoires were generated with immunoSEQ multiplex PCR, while TCRdb's copy carries only in-frame clones and drops some. The data hold some 150,000 clones, with approximately 85% observed a single time. Sequenced input: peripheral blood. The receptors were gathered from a man aged 60 to 69 who had recovered from COVID-19.

This chain connects TRBV3-1 (or the pseudogene TRBV3-2) to TRBJ1-4; D is ambiguous. V shed 5 bases and J shed 4 bases, with 23 bases lying between them. The length of the CDR3 is 18 residues. The germline V gene has CDR1 LGHDT and CDR2 YNNKEL (reference sequence). The CDR3 DNA reads as TGTGCCAGCAGCGCTTCACGGGGAGGCATATATTTTAATGAAAAACTGTTTTTT. Protein product: CASSASRGGIYFNEKLFF.

This clone was seen only once. The J gene is TRBJ2-3, the V gene TRBV7-9; 12 nucleotides align to TRBD2. The V gene end was trimmed by 5 bases and the J gene end by 1 base; junction bases not matched to a gene: 1. Looked up from germline, CDR1 is SEHNR and CDR2 is FQNEAQ (reference sequence). This CDR3 spans 15 amino acids. DNA for the CDR3: TGTGCCAGCAGCCCTAGCGGGGGGGGCACAGATACGCAGTATTTT. This codes for CASSPSGGGTDTQYF.

The chain recombines TRBV12-3 or TRBV12-4 with TRBJ2-7; TRBD1 aligns across 8 bases. CDR3 length: 13 amino acids. V shed 5 bases, J shed 6 bases, and the junction held 6 bases outside the gene matches. CDR3 nucleotides: TGTGCCAGCAGTGGGACAGGTTACTTCGAGCAGTACTTC. As protein: CASSGTGYFEQYF.

The rearrangement links TRBV14 to TRBJ2-3; D perhaps matches TRBD2 (6 bases). The V gene's germline CDR1 is SGHDN and CDR2 FVKESK. The V and J ends lost 5 bases and 1 base respectively, with 7 bases between them. This CDR3 has 13 residues. The DNA for the CDR3 is TGTGCCAGCAGCGGCGGGGGCACAGATACGCAGTATTTT. This encodes CASSGGGTDTQYF.

The chain is built from TRBV14 and TRBJ2-3, with a weak D call TRBD2 (6 bases). The CDR3 runs 15 residues. Germline V gene lookup returns CDR1 SGHDN and CDR2 FVKESK. Between the trimmed V and J ends, which lost 0 bases and 4 bases, there was a span of 11 bases. CDR3 coding DNA: TGTGCCAGCAGCCAAGATCGTTGGGAGGCAGATACGCAGTATTTT. Amino acids: CASSQDRWEADTQYF.

The chain couples TRBV7-2 to TRBJ1-1; TRBD1 aligns across 9 bases. The junction had 3 bases not matched to a gene; V was cut back by 3 bases and J by 1 base. Germline V gene sequence: CDR1 SGHTA, CDR2 FQGNSA. The CDR3 spans 15 residues. This chain's CDR3 is CASSFRQGGNTEAFF. CDR3 nucleotides: TGTGCCAGCAGCTTCAGACAGGGGGGGAACACTGAAGCTTTCTTT.

On this clone itself: The sample has other DNA sequences that encode this CDR3 too. V gene TRBV2 combines with J gene TRBJ2-1; no definite D call. V was trimmed by 6 bases and J by 3 bases, leaving 3 bases between them. Germline V lookup: CDR1 SNHLY, CDR2 FYNNEI. The CDR3 totals 11 residues. Here the CDR3 reads CASSLYNEQFF. The CDR3 DNA is TGTGCCAGCAGCCTCTACAATGAGCAGTTCTTC.

This chain joins TRBV11-2 and TRBJ2-5; D is possibly TRBD1 (6 bases). V was shortened by 6 bases and J by 9 bases, with 20 bases between the two germline ends. The CDR3 extends over 14 amino acids. Germline CDR1 reads SGHAT; CDR2 reads FQNNGV. As DNA, the CDR3 is TGTGCCAGCAGACCCAGGGACACGGGTTTGGCCCAGTACTTC. It encodes CASRPRDTGLAQYF.

The chain uses TRBV24-1 and TRBJ1-5; tentative D call: TRBD1 (5 bases). Trimming left V 4 bases short and J 6 bases short, with 12 bases between. Germline V gene sequence: CDR1 KGHDR, CDR2 SFDVKD. This CDR3 has 14 residues. CDR3 sequence: CATSDSGSGQPQHF. CDR3 bases: TGTGCCACCAGTGACTCAGGGTCCGGTCAGCCCCAGCATTTT.

The table lists this clone with a few counts. This chain uses TRBV3-1 (or the pseudogene TRBV3-2) with TRBJ2-7, with 12 bases matching TRBD2. Germline V gives CDR1 LGHDT, CDR2 YNNKEL (reference sequence). J gave up 4 bases and V 0 bases, and 13 bases lay outside the gene matches. CDR3 length: 19 amino acids. CDR3 protein: CASSQDRRTSGTSGYEQYF. The CDR3 nucleotides read TGTGCCAGCAGCCAAGATCGGAGGACATCCGGGACTAGCGGGTACGAGCAGTACTTC.

The chain couples TRBV7-2 to TRBJ2-1; 7 bases are a match to TRBD1. The V segment lost 4 bases and the J segment 4 bases; nucleotides outside the gene matches: 7. Germline V gives CDR1 SGHTA, CDR2 FQGNSA. The CDR3 is 15 amino acids. The CDR3 DNA reads TGTGCCAGCAGCTACACAGGGGATCGGTACAATGAGCAGTTCTTC. Translated, it gives CASSYTGDRYNEQFF. Together with reference TRBV7-2 and TRBJ2-1, the CDR3 gives the full variable domain: GAGVSQSPSNKVTEKGKDVELRCDPISGHTALYWYRQSLGQGLEFLIYFQGNSAPDKSGLPSDRFSAERTGGSVSTLTIQRTQQEDSAVYLCASSYTGDRYNEQFFGPGTRLTVL.

The chain couples TRBV5-4 to TRBJ1-1, with 8 bases that match TRBD1. This CDR3 has 15 residues. The trim removed 4 bases at V and 6 bases at J, leaving 11 bases unmatched. Germline V gene data show CDR1 as SGHNT and CDR2 as YYREEE (reference sequence). CDR3: CASSQQQGVLPEAFF. DNA of the CDR3: TGTGCCAGCAGCCAACAACAGGGGGTGCTACCTGAAGCTTTCTTT.

The rearrangement joins TRBV12-3 or TRBV12-4 to TRBJ2-5; D is unclear. CDR3 length: 13 amino acids. Trimming cost V 1 base and J 3 bases, with 6 bases left between them. CDR3 sequence reads: CASSLGQKETQYF. The CDR3 nucleotides read TGTGCCAGCAGTTTAGGGCAGAAAGAGACCCAGTACTTC.

This sequence joins TRBV6-5 and TRBJ2-1, with 8 bases aligning to TRBD2. V shed 6 bases, J shed 8 bases, and the junction held 6 bases outside the gene matches. This CDR3 spans 13 amino acids. The V gene's germline CDR1 is MNHEY and CDR2 SVGAGI. CDR3 sequence: CASSRGGSHEQFF. As DNA, the CDR3 is TGTGCCAGCAGCCGGGGGGGTAGCCATGAGCAGTTCTTC.

The chain joins TRBV6-6 to TRBJ1-2; D is undetermined. CDR1 and CDR2 (germline): MNHNY, SVGAGI (reference sequence). V shed 2 bases and J shed 3 bases, with 7 bases lying between them. The CDR3 has 13 residues. The CDR3: CASSYTADYGYTF. The DNA for the CDR3 is TGTGCCAGCAGTTACACAGCAGACTATGGCTACACCTTC.

The CDR3, as DNA: TGTGCCAGCAGCACTAGCGGGGGGCAAAACAATGAGCAGTTCTTC. Protein sequence: CASSTSGGQNNEQFF. This chain connects TRBV11-3 to TRBJ2-1; the match to TRBD2 covers 12 bases. Germline V gene data show CDR1 as SGHNT and CDR2 as YENEEA. The J segment lost 5 bases and the V segment lost 5 bases, leaving 4 bases of the junction unmatched. This CDR3 spans 15 amino acids. The complete variable domain, with remaining parts taken from reference TRBV11-3 and TRBJ2-1, reads EAGVVQSPRYKIIEKKQPVAFWCNPISGHNTLYWYLQNLGQGPELLIRYENEEAVDDSQLPKDRFSAERLKGVDSTLKIQPAELGDSAVYLCASSTSGGQNNEQFFGPGTRLTVL.

Only a few counts were recorded for this clone. The genes are TRBV5-1 and TRBJ2-4, with 10 bases lining up with TRBD1. CDR1 and CDR2 (germline): SGHRS, YFSETQ. The CDR3 is 16 residues long. With 4 bases clipped from V and 7 bases from J, the junction kept 11 bases outside the gene matches. The CDR3 protein is CASSSTGTGESNIQYF. As DNA, the CDR3 is TGCGCCAGCAGCAGCACCGGGACAGGGGAATCGAACATTCAGTACTTC.

This chain connects TRBV30 to TRBJ2-5; the D gene is possibly TRBD1 (5 bases). CDR1 is GTSNPN, CDR2 SVGIG, per germline (reference sequence). The V end was cut by 4 bases, the J end by 2 bases, with 11 bases between. The CDR3 covers 13 residues. CDR3 residues: CAWTQQEQETQYF. In nucleotides, the CDR3 is TGTGCCTGGACCCAACAGGAGCAAGAGACCCAGTACTTC.

The rearrangement links TRBV2 to TRBJ1-5; 8 bases agree with TRBD1. The trim removed 8 bases at V and 3 bases at J, leaving 9 bases unmatched. This CDR3 has 15 amino acids. Germline assignment: CDR1 SNHLY and CDR2 FYNNEI. The CDR3 DNA reads TGTGCCAGCCAAGGGATGGGACAGGTCAATCAGCCCCAGCATTTT. Translation gives CASQGMGQVNQPQHF.

The chain uses TRBV2 and TRBJ2-3, with D possibly TRBD2 on 5 matching bases. The V and J ends lost 8 bases and 4 bases respectively, with 16 bases between them. Germline V gene lookup returns CDR1 SNHLY and CDR2 FYNNEI. The CDR3 length is 14 residues. CDR3 in DNA: TGTGCCAGCGCCTTCACTAGTGGCGCAGATACGCAGTATTTT. Protein sequence: CASAFTSGADTQYF.

This chain connects TRBV3-1 (or the pseudogene TRBV3-2) to TRBJ1-6, with TRBD1 identical over 9 bases. This CDR3 spans 15 amino acids. Germline values: CDR1 LGHDT, CDR2 YNNKEL (reference sequence). Germline trimming cut 4 bases from V and 7 bases from J; bases unmatched to any gene: 5. CDR3 bases: TGTGCCAGCAGCCCAAGGACAGGGGAGAATTCACCCCTCCACTTT. Its protein product is CASSPRTGENSPLHF.